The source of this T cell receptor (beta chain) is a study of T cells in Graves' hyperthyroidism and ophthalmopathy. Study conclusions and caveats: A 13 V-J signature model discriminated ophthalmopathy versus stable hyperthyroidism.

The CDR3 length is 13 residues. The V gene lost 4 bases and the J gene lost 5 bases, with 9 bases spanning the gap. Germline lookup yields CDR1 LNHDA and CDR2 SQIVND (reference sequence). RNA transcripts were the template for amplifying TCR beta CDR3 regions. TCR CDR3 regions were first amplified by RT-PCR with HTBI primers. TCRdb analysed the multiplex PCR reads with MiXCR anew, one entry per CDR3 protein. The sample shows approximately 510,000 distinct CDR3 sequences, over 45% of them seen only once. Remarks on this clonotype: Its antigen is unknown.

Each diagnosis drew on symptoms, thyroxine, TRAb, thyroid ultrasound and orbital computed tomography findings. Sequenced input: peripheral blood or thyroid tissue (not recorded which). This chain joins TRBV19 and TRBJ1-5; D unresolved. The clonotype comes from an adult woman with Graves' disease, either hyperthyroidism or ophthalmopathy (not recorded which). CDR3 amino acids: CASSNDLHQPQHF. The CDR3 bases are TGTGCCAGTAGTAATGACCTACATCAGCCCCAGCATTTT.